This T cell receptor (beta chain) was profiled in a study of T cell clones after liver transplantation. Study summary: Without induction therapy, subjects received standard immunosuppression until 12-24 months post-transplant. Findings and caveats of the study: Compared with third party-reactive sequences, donor-reactive ones declined more, independent of withdrawal success.

There are 13 residues in the CDR3. The ends were cut back, 8 bases at V and 2 bases at J, with 12 bases in the middle. Germline CDR1 reads MNHNS; CDR2 reads SASEGT. The table came from immunoSEQ multiplex PCR; TCRdb's copy has only in-frame clones and leaves some out. The data contain over 50,000 clones, roughly 80% of them singletons. This clone was seen once. Its antigen is as yet unknown. Here the sequenced sample was CD4+ T cells from blood, taken before liver transplant. The rearrangement uses TRBV6-1 and TRBJ1-2; D remains unclear. This TCR derives from a human donor who received a liver transplant. CDR3 loop: CASSASTNYGYTF. The CDR3 region has the DNA TGTGCCAGCTCTGCCAGTACAAACTATGGCTACACCTTC.